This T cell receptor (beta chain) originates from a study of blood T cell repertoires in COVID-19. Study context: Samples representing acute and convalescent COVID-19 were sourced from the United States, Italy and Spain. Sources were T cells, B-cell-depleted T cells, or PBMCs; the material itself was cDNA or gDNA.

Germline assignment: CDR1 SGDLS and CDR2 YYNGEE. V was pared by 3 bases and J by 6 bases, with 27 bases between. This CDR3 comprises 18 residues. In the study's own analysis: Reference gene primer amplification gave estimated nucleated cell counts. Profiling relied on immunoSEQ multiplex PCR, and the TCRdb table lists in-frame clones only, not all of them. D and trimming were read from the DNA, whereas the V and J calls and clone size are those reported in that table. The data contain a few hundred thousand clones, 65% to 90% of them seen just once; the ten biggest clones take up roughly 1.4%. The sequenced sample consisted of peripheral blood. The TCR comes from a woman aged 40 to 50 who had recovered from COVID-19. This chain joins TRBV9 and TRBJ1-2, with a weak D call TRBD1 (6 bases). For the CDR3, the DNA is TGTGCCAGCAGCGGACGACAGGAGGATCCCACAGGACGAGATGGCTACACCTTC. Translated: CASSGRQEDPTGRDGYTF.